This is a list of T cell receptor beta chains from one sample in a study of T-cell reconstitution after alpha-beta-depleted transplantation in children. MiXCR was run by TCRdb on the PCR reads, yielding one entry per CDR3 protein. In the table there are hundreds of thousands of distinct CDR3 sequences, approximately 16% of which are singletons. Sequencing used PBMCs from the stem cell graft donor, obtained from the stem cell graft. The receptors were gathered from a human donor who donated a stem cell graft to a child with acute myeloid leukemia. Both conserved end residues are part of each CDR3. A D gene is named only where the DNA matches it firmly. Not every row has a clone size; where given, it reads once, few, many or a size class.

D,V,J,size,DNA,CDR3
NA,TRBV29-1,TRBJ1-1,many,TGCAGCGTACCGAGGGGCACTGAAGCTTTCTTT,CSVPRGTEAFF
NA,TRBV7-9,TRBJ1-2,few,TGTGCCAGCAGCTTAGCGCTAAGGGACACCGGCTACACCTTC,CASSLALRDTGYTF
TRBD2,TRBV7-2,TRBJ2-7,NA,TGTGCCAGCAGCCGAGGAAGCGTAGCGGGGTTCTCCTACGAGCAGTACTTC,CASSRGSVAGFSYEQYF
NA,TRBV20-1,TRBJ1-1,many,TGCAGTGCTAGAGATAGGATGGGTTTAGACACTGAAGCTTTCTTT,CSARDRMGLDTEAFF
NA,TRBV7-3,TRBJ2-2,NA,TGTGCCAGCAGCTTTAATGCCGGGGAGCTGTTTTTT,CASSFNAGELFF
NA,TRBV29-1,TRBJ1-1,many,TGCAGCGTTCCGTGGGGTCAGATAAACACTGAAGCTTTCTTT,CSVPWGQINTEAFF
NA,TRBV7-3,TRBJ1-1,few,TGTGCCAGCAGCGAGGGGGGACCGGTTTTCTTT,CASSEGGPVFF
NA,TRBV4-1,TRBJ2-5,NA,TGCGCCAGCAGCCAGAAGGGTCCAGGGACCCAGTACTTC,CASSQKGPGTQYF
NA,TRBV24-1,TRBJ2-3,NA,TGTGCCACCAGTAGCTTCGTGGCAGATACGCAGTATTTT,CATSSFVADTQYF
NA,TRBV7-2,TRBJ1-4,NA,TGTGCCAGCAGCCCCCGGACGGCTAATGAAAAACTGTTTTTT,CASSPRTANEKLFF
TRBD1,TRBV20-1,TRBJ1-1,many,TGCAGTGCTAGAGATTCCCGGACAGGGTTGAACACTGAAGCTTTCTTT,CSARDSRTGLNTEAFF
NA,TRBV4-3,TRBJ2-3,NA,TGCGCCAGCAGCCAGGGAGGACACGGACGGGTTGGCACAGATACGCAGTATTTT,CASSQGGHGRVGTDTQYF
NA,TRBV20-1,TRBJ2-2,many,TGCAGTGCTAGAGATCGGCAGGGGACCGGGGAGCTGTTTTTT,CSARDRQGTGELFF
NA,TRBV20-1,TRBJ1-2,many,TGCAGTGCTAGGGGGGGGGCCGATGGCTACACCTTC,CSARGGADGYTF
TRBD1,TRBV20-1,TRBJ2-3,many,TGCAGTGCTACATACAGGGGAAGGGGCACAGATACGCAGTATTTT,CSATYRGRGTDTQYF
NA,TRBV20-1,TRBJ2-5,many,TGCAGTGCCGGACCTCCCCTAGTGGTAGGGGAGACCCAGTACTTC,CSAGPPLVVGETQYF
NA,TRBV28,TRBJ2-6,few,TGTGCCAGCAGTTTGTCGGGGACTTATATCTCTGGGGCCAACGTCCTGACTTTC,CASSLSGTYISGANVLTF
NA,TRBV24-1,TRBJ2-1,NA,TGTGCCACCAGTGATCAGACAGGTTTTGAGCAGTTCTTC,CATSDQTGFEQFF
NA,TRBV20-1,TRBJ2-2,few,TGCAGTGCTATTCTACCGGGCCTATCTCACACCGGGGAGCTGTTTTTT,CSAILPGLSHTGELFF
NA,TRBV7-2,TRBJ2-5,many,TGTGCCAGCAAGATAGCGAACTCGGCAGAGACCCAGTACTTC,CASKIANSAETQYF
TRBD1,TRBV7-9,TRBJ2-5,few,TGTGCCAGCAGCACCGCTCCAGGGGGTAGGGAGACCCAGTACTTC,CASSTAPGGRETQYF
NA,TRBV25-1,TRBJ2-5,many,TGTGCCACCCTGGAGACCCAGTACTTC,CATLETQYF
NA,TRBV9,TRBJ1-4,NA,TGTGCCAGCAGCCCCCGGGCCACAACTAATGAAAAACTGTTTTTT,CASSPRATTNEKLFF
NA,TRBV20-1,TRBJ1-5,many,TGCAGTGCTAATGAGAGATCCGATCAGCCCCAGCATTTT,CSANERSDQPQHF
NA,TRBV20-1,TRBJ1-6,NA,TGCAGTGCGGTGAACTACCAAGAGAGGGGGGCTTCACCCCTCCACTTT,CSAVNYQERGASPLHF
TRBD2,TRBV7-2,TRBJ2-7,NA,TGTGCCAGCACCTCCGGGGGGGGCCTCTACGAGCAGTACTTC,CASTSGGGLYEQYF
NA,TRBV30,TRBJ1-3,few,TGTGCCTGGACAGGGGCTGGAAACACCATATATTTT,CAWTGAGNTIYF
NA,TRBV5-6,TRBJ2-5,NA,TGTGCCACCGGGGGCAGCTCTCAAGAGACCCAGTACTTC,CATGGSSQETQYF
NA,TRBV12-3/TRBV12-4,TRBJ2-2,many,TGTGCCAGCAGCTCCCGGGCGCCGCTGAACACCGGGGAGCTGTTTTTT,CASSSRAPLNTGELFF
TRBD2,TRBV29-1,TRBJ2-5,many,TGCAGCGTTGGAGCTAGCGGGGTTGGGGAGACCCAGTACTTC,CSVGASGVGETQYF
NA,TRBV20-1,TRBJ2-5,many,TGCAGTGCTAGAGAGTACCGGGGAGAAGAGACCCAGTACTTC,CSAREYRGEETQYF
NA,TRBV7-9,TRBJ2-3,few,TGTGCCAGCAGCTTGGGTAGTGGGCCAGATACGCAGTATTTT,CASSLGSGPDTQYF
NA,TRBV11-2,TRBJ2-7,many,TGTGCCAGCAGCTCAGGGGGGGACCTGACCGAGCAGTACTTC,CASSSGGDLTEQYF
NA,TRBV14,TRBJ2-1,many,TGTGCCAGCAGTCTCTGGGCGGGCAGCTCCTACAATGAGCAGTTCTTC,CASSLWAGSSYNEQFF
NA,TRBV29-1,TRBJ2-7,many,TGCAGCGTTGAAAGGAGGGGCTCCTACGAGCAGTACTTC,CSVERRGSYEQYF
TRBD1,TRBV25-1,TRBJ1-2,few,TGTGCCAGTAACTCCCCTGTACAGGGGGACTATGGCTACACCTTC,CASNSPVQGDYGYTF
TRBD2,TRBV12-3/TRBV12-4,TRBJ2-3,few,TGTGCCATCTCAGCGGGGGGGAGCACAGATACGCAGTATTTT,CAISAGGSTDTQYF
NA,TRBV7-8,TRBJ1-3,once,TGTGCCAGCAGCCCAAGGGGCGTCTCTGGAAACACCATATATTTT,CASSPRGVSGNTIYF
TRBD1,TRBV30,TRBJ1-5,many,TGTGCCTGGAGTGAGACGCGTACGGACAGGAAAAATCAGCCCCAGCATTTT,CAWSETRTDRKNQPQHF
NA,TRBV7-2,TRBJ1-5,few,TGTGCCAGCAGCTTACAAGGACAAGCCAATCAGCCCCAGCATTTT,CASSLQGQANQPQHF
TRBD1,TRBV5-1,TRBJ1-1,NA,TGCGCCAGCAGCTCGACAGGGCGTAACACTGAAGCTTTCTTT,CASSSTGRNTEAFF
TRBD1,TRBV5-1,TRBJ1-1,many,TGCGCCAGCAGCTTGGCGACAGGGCTGAACACTGAAGCTTTCTTT,CASSLATGLNTEAFF
NA,TRBV6-6,TRBJ2-3,many,TGTGCCACCACTGGCGTACCCACAGATACGCAGTATTTT,CATTGVPTDTQYF
NA,TRBV20-1,TRBJ1-5,NA,TGCAGTGCTAGCAGTGGCCGCCGGGGCAATCAGCCCCAGCATTTT,CSASSGRRGNQPQHF
TRBD2,TRBV11-2,TRBJ2-5,NA,TGTGCCAGCAGCTCTAGCGGGGGGAGGTCCTGGGAGACCCAGTACTTC,CASSSSGGRSWETQYF
TRBD1,TRBV7-2,TRBJ1-1,many,TGTGCCAGCAGCTCCTCCGGACAGGGCGGCACTGAAGCTTTCTTT,CASSSSGQGGTEAFF
TRBD1,TRBV20-1,TRBJ1-1,many,TGCAGTGCTAGGCCTACCCCCAGACAGGGGGCTGAAGCTTTCTTT,CSARPTPRQGAEAFF
TRBD2,TRBV20-1,TRBJ2-4,many,TGCAGTGCCTTCGGACTAGATGGAAACATTCAGTACTTC,CSAFGLDGNIQYF
TRBD2,TRBV20-1,TRBJ2-3,many,TGCAGTGCTAGAGATTTTACTAGCGGGAGCTTTGCAGATACGCAGTATTTT,CSARDFTSGSFADTQYF
NA,TRBV11-2,TRBJ2-1,few,TGTGCCAGCAGCTTAGAGCTAGCTCTATACAATGAGCAGTTCTTC,CASSLELALYNEQFF
NA,TRBV19,TRBJ2-3,NA,TGTGCCAGTAGTATGGGCACAGATACGCAGTATTTT,CASSMGTDTQYF
TRBD1,TRBV9,TRBJ1-2,many,TGTGCCAGCAGCGCCCCTCGGACAGGAGCTAACTATGGCTACACCTTC,CASSAPRTGANYGYTF
NA,TRBV6-1,TRBJ1-3,NA,TGTGCCAGCAGCCACGGCCCCTCCCGCGACACCATATATTTT,CASSHGPSRDTIYF
NA,TRBV9,TRBJ2-3,many,TGTGCCAGCAGCGTAATAGGGGATGGCAAAGATACGCAGTATTTT,CASSVIGDGKDTQYF
NA,TRBV29-1,TRBJ2-4,many,TGCAGCGTTCGATACAGTGCCTATGAGGACATTCAGTACTTC,CSVRYSAYEDIQYF
NA,TRBV12-3/TRBV12-4,TRBJ2-7,many,TGTGCCAGCAGTTTAACGGGGTCCGAGCAGTACTTC,CASSLTGSEQYF
NA,TRBV6-1,TRBJ2-5,few,TGTGCCAGCAGTGGTCAGGAGCCCCAAGAGACCCAGTACTTC,CASSGQEPQETQYF